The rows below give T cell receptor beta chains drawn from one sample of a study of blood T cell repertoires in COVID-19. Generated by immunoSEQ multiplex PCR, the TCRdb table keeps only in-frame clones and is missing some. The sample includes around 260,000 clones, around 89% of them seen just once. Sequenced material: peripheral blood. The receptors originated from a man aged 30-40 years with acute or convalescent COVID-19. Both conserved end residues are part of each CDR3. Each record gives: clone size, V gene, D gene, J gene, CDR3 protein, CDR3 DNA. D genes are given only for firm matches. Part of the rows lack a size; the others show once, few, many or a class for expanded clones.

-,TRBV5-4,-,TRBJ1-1,CASRLNQQGDTEAFF,TGTGCCAGCAGACTGAACCAACAGGGAGACACTGAAGCTTTCTTT
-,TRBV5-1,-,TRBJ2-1,CASSPRTYNEQFF,TGCGCCAGCAGCCCGAGAACCTACAATGAGCAGTTCTTC
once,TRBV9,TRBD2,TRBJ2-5,CASSAGLVQETQYF,TGTGCCAGCAGCGCCGGACTAGTCCAAGAGACCCAGTACTTC
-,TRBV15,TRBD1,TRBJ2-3,CATSKNQGVSTDTQYF,TGTGCCACCAGCAAAAACCAGGGGGTTAGCACAGATACGCAGTATTTT
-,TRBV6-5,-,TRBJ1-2,CASSFSPGQVYGYTF,TGTGCCAGCAGTTTCTCACCGGGACAAGTCTATGGCTACACCTTC
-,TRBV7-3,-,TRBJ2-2,CASSFLTGELFF,TGTGCCAGCAGCTTCCTCACCGGGGAGCTGTTTTTT
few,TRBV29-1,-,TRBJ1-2,CSDWTANYGYTF,TGCAGCGATTGGACAGCTAACTATGGCTACACCTTC
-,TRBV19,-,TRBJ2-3,CASSRDITDTQYF,TGTGCCAGTAGTAGGGACATCACAGATACGCAGTATTTT
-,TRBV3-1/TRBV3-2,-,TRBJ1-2,CASSQDLGDYGYTF,TGTGCCAGCAGCCAAGATCTCGGAGACTATGGCTACACCTTC
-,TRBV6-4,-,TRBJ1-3,CASSESSGNTIYF,TGTGCCAGCAGTGAGAGCTCTGGAAACACCATATATTTT
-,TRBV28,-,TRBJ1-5,CASRAQTGKGLAQHF,TGTGCCAGCAGGGCTCAGACAGGCAAGGGGTTGGCCCAGCATTTT
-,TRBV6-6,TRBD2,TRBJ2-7,CASRLTSGTYEQYF,TGTGCCAGCAGACTGACTAGCGGGACCTACGAGCAGTACTTC
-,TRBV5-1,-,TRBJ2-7,CASSLVNLEIDEQYF,TGCGCCAGCAGCTTGGTCAACCTAGAAATCGACGAGCAGTACTTC
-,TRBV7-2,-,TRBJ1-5,CASSPRGWSPYSNQPQHF,TGTGCCAGCAGCCCCCGGGGGTGGAGCCCATATAGCAATCAGCCCCAGCATTTT
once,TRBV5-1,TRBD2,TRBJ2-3,CASSWERGRQDTQYF,TGCGCCAGCAGCTGGGAGCGGGGTCGTCAAGATACGCAGTATTTT
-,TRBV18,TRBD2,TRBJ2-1,CASSPFLAGETYNEQFF,TGTGCCAGCTCACCCTTCCTAGCGGGAGAAACCTACAATGAGCAGTTCTTC
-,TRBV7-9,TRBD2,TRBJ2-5,CASSLAGRAGVGETQYF,TGTGCCAGCAGCTTAGCGGGTCGGGCGGGAGTGGGCGAGACCCAGTACTTC
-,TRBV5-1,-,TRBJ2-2,CASTLGDYTGELFF,TGCGCCAGCACCCTGGGCGATTACACCGGGGAGCTGTTTTTT
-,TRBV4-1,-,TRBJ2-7,CASSPTPTRVFNEQYF,TGCGCCAGCAGCCCCACACCAACGAGGGTCTTTAACGAGCAGTACTTC
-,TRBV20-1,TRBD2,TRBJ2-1,CSATGGNEQFF,TGCAGTGCCACGGGAGGCAATGAGCAGTTCTTC
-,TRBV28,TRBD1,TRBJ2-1,CASRRGLWGLNEQFF,TGTGCCAGCAGGAGGGGGCTTTGGGGGTTGAATGAGCAGTTCTTC
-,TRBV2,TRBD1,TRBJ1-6,CASSDRGQRNSPLHF,TGTGCCAGCAGTGACAGGGGGCAGAGAAATTCACCCCTCCACTTT
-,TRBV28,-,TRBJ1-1,CASSGTAGRWEAFF,TGTGCCAGCAGTGGGACCGCCGGGAGGTGGGAAGCTTTCTTT
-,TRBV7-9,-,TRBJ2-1,CASSKPGVGTYNEQFF,TGTGCCAGCAGTAAACCAGGGGTAGGGACCTACAATGAGCAGTTCTTC
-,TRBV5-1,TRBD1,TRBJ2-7,CASSPGTGGYEQYF,TGCGCCAGCAGCCCCGGGACAGGGGGCTACGAGCAGTACTTC
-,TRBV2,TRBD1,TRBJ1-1,CASSFRQGGTEAFF,TGTGCCAGCAGCTTTAGACAGGGGGGCACTGAAGCTTTCTTT
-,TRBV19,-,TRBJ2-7,CASSIDWSSYEQYF,TGTGCCAGTAGTATCGACTGGAGCTCCTACGAGCAGTACTTC
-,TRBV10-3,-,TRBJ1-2,CAITAGGGYTF,TGTGCCATCACCGCGGGAGGTGGCTACACCTTC
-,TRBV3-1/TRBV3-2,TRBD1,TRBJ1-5,CASSQGRQGAPNQPQHF,TGTGCCAGCAGCCAAGGAAGGCAGGGGGCCCCAAATCAGCCCCAGCATTTT
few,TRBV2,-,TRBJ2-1,CASSEQQFNEQFF,TGTGCCAGCAGTGAACAACAGTTTAATGAGCAGTTCTTC
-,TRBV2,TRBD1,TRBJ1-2,CASSQGAYYGYTF,TGTGCCAGCAGCCAGGGGGCTTACTATGGCTACACCTTC
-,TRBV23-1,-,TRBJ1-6,CASSAASSYNSPLHF,TGCGCCAGCAGCGCGGCTAGCTCCTATAATTCACCCCTCCACTTT
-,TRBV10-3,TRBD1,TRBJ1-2,CAISSWDSANYGYTF,TGTGCCATCAGTTCCTGGGACAGCGCTAACTATGGCTACACCTTC
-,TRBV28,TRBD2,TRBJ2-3,CASLAFRTSGRAGDTQYF,TGTGCCAGCCTTGCTTTTCGGACTAGCGGGAGGGCCGGAGATACGCAGTATTTT
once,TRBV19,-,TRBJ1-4,CAIRQNEKLFF,TGTGCCATCCGACAGAATGAAAAACTGTTTTTT
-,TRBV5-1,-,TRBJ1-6,CASSFATGSLSYNSPLHF,TGCGCCAGCAGCTTTGCGACAGGTTCGCTCTCCTATAATTCACCCCTCCACTTT
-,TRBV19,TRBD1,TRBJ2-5,CASRPLGQGETQYF,TGTGCCAGTCGACCCCTTGGACAGGGAGAGACCCAGTACTTC
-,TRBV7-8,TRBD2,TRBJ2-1,CASSPRTSGRYNEQFF,TGTGCCAGCAGCCCCAGGACTAGCGGGAGATACAATGAGCAGTTCTTC
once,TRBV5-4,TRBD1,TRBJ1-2,CASSSSRPGQHKYGYTF,TGTGCCAGCAGCTCGTCAAGACCGGGACAGCACAAATATGGCTACACCTTC
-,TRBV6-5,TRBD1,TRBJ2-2,CASRSGTASTGELFF,TGTGCCAGCAGGTCCGGGACAGCCTCCACCGGGGAGCTGTTTTTT
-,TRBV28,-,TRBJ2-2,CASSSGQANTGELFF,TGTGCCAGCAGTTCGGGACAAGCGAACACCGGGGAGCTGTTTTTT
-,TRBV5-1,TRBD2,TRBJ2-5,CASSFRLAGQETQYF,TGCGCCAGCAGCTTCAGACTAGCGGGGCAAGAGACCCAGTACTTC
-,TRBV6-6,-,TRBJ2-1,CASSYPVGRATEQFF,TGTGCCAGCAGTTACCCCGTAGGGAGAGCGACAGAGCAGTTCTTC
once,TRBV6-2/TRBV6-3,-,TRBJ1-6,CASSVARRNSPLHF,TGTGCCAGCAGTGTGGCCAGGAGGAATTCACCCCTCCACTTT
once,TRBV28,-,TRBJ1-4,CASSFRQPGEKLFF,TGTGCCAGCAGTTTCAGACAGCCAGGTGAAAAACTGTTTTTT
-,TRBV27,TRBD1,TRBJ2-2,CASSLGTGGSGELFF,TGTGCCAGCAGTTTAGGTACAGGGGGGTCCGGGGAGCTGTTTTTT
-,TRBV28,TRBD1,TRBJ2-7,CASSTLDREPLEQYF,TGTGCCAGCAGCACCCTCGACAGGGAGCCTCTCGAGCAGTACTTC
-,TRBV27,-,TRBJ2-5,CASSGAGWYQETQYF,TGTGCCAGCAGTGGCGCAGGGTGGTACCAAGAGACCCAGTACTTC
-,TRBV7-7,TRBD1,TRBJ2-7,CASSATGGLGEQYF,TGTGCTAGCAGCGCGACAGGGGGCCTGGGGGAGCAGTACTTC
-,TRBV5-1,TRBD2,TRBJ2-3,CASSSGAGGPDTQYF,TGCGCCAGCAGCTCCGGAGCGGGAGGGCCAGATACGCAGTATTTT
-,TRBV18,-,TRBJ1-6,CASSVRENSPLHF,TGTGCCAGCTCGGTCCGGGAGAATTCACCCCTCCACTTT
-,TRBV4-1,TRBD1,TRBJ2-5,CASSQNKGAVQETQYF,TGCGCCAGCAGCCAAAATAAGGGGGCGGTTCAAGAGACCCAGTACTTC
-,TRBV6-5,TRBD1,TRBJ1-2,CASSLDRGNYGYTF,TGTGCCAGCAGTTTGGACAGGGGAAACTATGGCTACACCTTC